Following are 9 T cell receptor beta chains from one sample sequenced in a study of T cell changes during pregnancy in multiple sclerosis. This table comes from immunoSEQ multiplex PCR, and its TCRdb copy is limited to in-frame clones, with some not included. Among tens of thousands of clones listed, roughly 89% were seen once. The sample here was CD4+ T cells from peripheral blood mononuclear cells, taken in the first trimester of pregnancy. These receptors were collected from a female donor with multiple sclerosis, enrolled in a pregnancy study.

The V gene is TRBV7-2, the J gene TRBJ2-1, with 9 positions matching TRBD2. The CDR3 contains 16 residues. With 1 base clipped from V and 5 bases from J, the junction kept 6 bases outside the gene matches. Germline V gives CDR1 SGHTA, CDR2 FQGNSA. CDR3 loop: CASSLVASGTNNEQFF. DNA of the CDR3: TGTGCCAGCAGCTTAGTAGCTAGCGGGACCAACAATGAGCAGTTCTTC.

This clone was recorded once. This chain connects TRBV11-3 to TRBJ2-1; 14 bases are shared with TRBD2. Germline CDR1 and CDR2: SGHNT and YENEEA. V dropped 5 bases and J dropped 9; count of bases not matched to a gene: 12. This CDR3 spans 17 amino acids. The DNA for the CDR3 is TGTGCCAGCAGCAACCACGAGGGACTAGCGGGAGCTGTTGAGCAGTTCTTC. Encoded protein: CASSNHEGLAGAVEQFF. Based on the CDR3 plus reference TRBV11-3 and TRBJ2-1, the full variable domain is EAGVVQSPRYKIIEKKQPVAFWCNPISGHNTLYWYLQNLGQGPELLIRYENEEAVDDSQLPKDRFSAERLKGVDSTLKIQPAELGDSAVYLCASSNHEGLAGAVEQFFGPGTRLTVL.

The J gene is TRBJ2-1, the V gene TRBV7-2; TRBD1 matches 8 bases. The junction had 1 base not matched to a gene; V was cut back by 6 bases and J by 0 bases. Germline V gives CDR1 SGHTA, CDR2 FQGNSA. CDR3 size: 14 residues. CDR3: CASRGQGSYNEQFF. CDR3 coding DNA: TGTGCCAGCAGAGGACAGGGCTCCTACAATGAGCAGTTCTTC.

V usage is TRBV19 and J usage is TRBJ1-3, with D hard to call. Germline CDR1 LNHDA, CDR2 SQIVND (reference sequence). The CDR3 covers 15 residues. Trimming removed 3 bases from V and 0 bases from J, with 9 bases in between. The CDR3 DNA reads as TGTGCCAGTAGTATCCGACACAGCTCTGGAAACACCATATATTTT. It encodes CASSIRHSSGNTIYF.

This clone was picked up one time. This chain links TRBV9 with TRBJ2-3; TRBD2 aligns across 9 bases. In germline, CDR1 is SGDLS, CDR2 YYNGEE. The V segment lost 0 bases and the J segment 5 bases; nucleotides outside the gene matches: 7. The CDR3 is 16 amino acids. The CDR3 here is CASSVELAGVGDTQYF. The CDR3, as DNA: TGTGCCAGCAGCGTAGAGTTAGCGGGAGTAGGAGATACGCAGTATTTT.

This clone occurred once. J is TRBJ2-3 and V is TRBV28; 7 bases agree with TRBD2. Losses at the gene ends were 3 bases for V and 3 bases for J; bases not matched to a gene: 6. CDR1 is MDHEN, CDR2 SYDVKM, per germline. This CDR3 comprises 15 residues. The DNA of the CDR3 is TGTGCCAGCAGTTTTAGCGGGTTTACGACAGATACGCAGTATTTT. Its translation is CASSFSGFTTDTQYF.

The J gene is TRBJ2-5, the V gene TRBV6-1, with 8 bases matching TRBD2. The CDR3 has 15 amino acids. CDR1 and CDR2 from the germline V gene are MNHNS and SASEGT. The junction had 6 bases not matched to a gene; V was cut back by 5 bases and J by 1 base. The CDR3 is CASSSAGVIQETQYF. The CDR3 DNA is TGTGCCAGCAGTTCAGCGGGGGTAATCCAAGAGACCCAGTACTTC.

The V call is TRBV25-1, the J call TRBJ1-4, with unresolved D. The CDR3 length is 13 residues. Trimming removed 7 bases at V and 10 bases at J, with 16 bases between. The germline V gene has CDR1 MGHDK and CDR2 SYGVNS. The CDR3 region is CASTTGTTGKLFF. In DNA, the CDR3 is TGTGCCAGCACTACCGGAACAACGGGAAAACTGTTTTTT.

The J gene is TRBJ2-1, the V gene TRBV9; 10 nucleotides line up with TRBD2. The CDR3 has 17 residues. CDR1 and CDR2 from the germline V gene are SGDLS and YYNGEE. Losses at the gene ends were 4 bases for V and 7 bases for J; bases not matched to a gene: 14. CDR3 nucleotides: TGTGCCAGCAGCCCCCGGACTAGCGGATCCTCGGGGAATGAGCAGTTCTTC. This codes for CASSPRTSGSSGNEQFF.